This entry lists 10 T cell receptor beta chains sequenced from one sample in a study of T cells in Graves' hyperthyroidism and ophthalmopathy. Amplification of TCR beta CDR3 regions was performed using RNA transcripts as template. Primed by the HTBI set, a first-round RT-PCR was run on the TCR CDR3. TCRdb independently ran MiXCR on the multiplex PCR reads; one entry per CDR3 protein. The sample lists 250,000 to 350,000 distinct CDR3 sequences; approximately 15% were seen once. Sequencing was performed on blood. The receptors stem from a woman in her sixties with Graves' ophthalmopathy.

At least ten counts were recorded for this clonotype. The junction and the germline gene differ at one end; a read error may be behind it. DNA for the CDR3: TGTGCCAGTAGTTCACGGGGGAACACTGAAGCTTTCTTT. Amino acid sequence: CASSSRGNTEAFF. This chain uses TRBV27 with TRBJ1-1; D unclear. The CDR3 consists of 13 residues. Germline assignment: CDR1 MNHEY and CDR2 SMNVEV (reference sequence).

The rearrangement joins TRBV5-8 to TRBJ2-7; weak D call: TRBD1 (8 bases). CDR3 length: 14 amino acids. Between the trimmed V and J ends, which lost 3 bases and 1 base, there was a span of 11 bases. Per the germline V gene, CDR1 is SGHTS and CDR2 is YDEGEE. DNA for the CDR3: TGTGCCAGCAGCTCACAGGGGGGGTCCTACGAGCAGTACTTC. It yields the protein CASSSQGGSYEQYF.

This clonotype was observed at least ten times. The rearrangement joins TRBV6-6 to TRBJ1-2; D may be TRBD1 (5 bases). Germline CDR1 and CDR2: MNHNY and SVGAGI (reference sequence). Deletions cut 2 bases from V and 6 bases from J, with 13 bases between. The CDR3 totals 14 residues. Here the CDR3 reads CASSYGAGNNGYTF. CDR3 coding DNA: TGTGCCAGCAGTTACGGGGCAGGGAACAATGGCTACACCTTC.

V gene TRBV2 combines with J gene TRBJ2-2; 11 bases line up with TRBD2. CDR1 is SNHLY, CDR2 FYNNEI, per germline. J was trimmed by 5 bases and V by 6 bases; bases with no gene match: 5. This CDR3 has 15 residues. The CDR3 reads CASRVAGGQTGELFF. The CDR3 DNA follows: TGTGCCAGCAGGGTAGCGGGAGGGCAAACCGGGGAGCTGTTTTTT.

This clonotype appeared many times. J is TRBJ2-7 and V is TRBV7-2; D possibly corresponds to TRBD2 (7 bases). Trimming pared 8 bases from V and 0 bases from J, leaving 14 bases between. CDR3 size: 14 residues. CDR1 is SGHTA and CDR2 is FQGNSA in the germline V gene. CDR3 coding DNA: TGTGCCAGCGGGGGGGCTCAAAGCTCCTACGAGCAGTACTTC. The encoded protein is CASGGAQSSYEQYF.

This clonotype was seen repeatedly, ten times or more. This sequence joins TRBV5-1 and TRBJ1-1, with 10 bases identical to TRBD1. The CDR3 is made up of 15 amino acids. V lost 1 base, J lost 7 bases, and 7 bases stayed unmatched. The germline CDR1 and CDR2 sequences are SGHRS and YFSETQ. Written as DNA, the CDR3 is TGCGCCAGCAGCTTGATGGGACAGGGGAATCTTGAAGCTTTCTTT. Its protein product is CASSLMGQGNLEAFF.

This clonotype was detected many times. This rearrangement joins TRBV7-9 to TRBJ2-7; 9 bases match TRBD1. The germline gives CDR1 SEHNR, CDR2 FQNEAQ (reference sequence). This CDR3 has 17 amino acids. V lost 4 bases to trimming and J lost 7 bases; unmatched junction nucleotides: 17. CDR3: CASSSERGTGTLLEQYF. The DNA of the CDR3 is TGTGCCAGCAGCTCCGAAAGAGGGACAGGGACTTTACTGGAGCAGTACTTC.

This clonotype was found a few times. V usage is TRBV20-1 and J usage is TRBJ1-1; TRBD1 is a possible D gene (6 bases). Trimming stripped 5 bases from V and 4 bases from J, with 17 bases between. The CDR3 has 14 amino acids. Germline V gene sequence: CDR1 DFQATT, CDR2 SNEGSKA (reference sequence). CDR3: CSAANAGAATEAFF. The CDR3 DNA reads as TGCAGTGCTGCCAACGCGGGGGCCGCCACTGAAGCTTTCTTT.

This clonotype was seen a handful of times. CDR3 DNA: TGCGCCAGCAGCCAGCAAGGACTAGCGGAAAATGAGCAGTTCTTC. It yields the protein CASSQQGLAENEQFF. The chain recombines TRBV4-3 with TRBJ2-1; 10 bases map to TRBD2. This CDR3 has 15 residues. Germline-derived CDR1 and CDR2 are LGHNA and YSLEER. V lost 3 bases, J lost 7 bases, and 6 bases stayed unmatched.

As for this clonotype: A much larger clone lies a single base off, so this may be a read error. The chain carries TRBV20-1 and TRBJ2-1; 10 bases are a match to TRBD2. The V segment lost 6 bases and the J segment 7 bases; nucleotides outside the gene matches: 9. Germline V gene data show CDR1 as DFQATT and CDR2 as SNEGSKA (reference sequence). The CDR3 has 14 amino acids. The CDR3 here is CSAWTSGLGNEQFF. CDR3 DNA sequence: TGCAGTGCATGGACTAGCGGACTGGGTAATGAGCAGTTCTTC.